This T cell receptor beta chain emerged from a study of blood T cell repertoires in COVID-19. V shed 5 bases and J shed 4 bases, with 8 bases lying between them. This CDR3 contains 13 residues. Germline loops: CDR1 LNHDA, CDR2 SQIVND (reference sequence). Exposed enrollees encountered a COVID-19 case at some point within 2 weeks before study entry. As processed by the authors: Quantification of nucleated cells was approximated via reference gene primer amplification. Profiling relied on immunoSEQ multiplex PCR, and the TCRdb table lists in-frame clones only, not all of them. Clone size and V and J calls were adopted from that table, with D and trimming inferred from the DNA. The profile shows some 300,000 clones, roughly 89% of them singletons.

Sequences were obtained from PBMCs or T cells enriched from blood (not recorded which). The source is a woman aged 45-65 years who had been exposed to COVID-19. The chain has TRBV19 and TRBJ2-2; no definite D call. The CDR3 here is CASSYVFTGELFF. Here the CDR3 DNA reads TGTGCCAGTAGTTATGTTTTCACCGGGGAGCTGTTTTTT.